The T cell receptor (beta chain) under discussion was sequenced for a study of blood T cell repertoires in COVID-19. Germline CDR1 is MNHNS and CDR2 is SASEGT. The CDR3 runs 18 residues. The V segment lost 0 bases and the J segment 2 bases; nucleotides outside the gene matches: 13. This clone appeared once. Sequenced by immunoSEQ multiplex PCR; TCRdb stores in-frame clones only, minus some. Among 50,000 to 60,000 clones listed, about nine tenths were seen once. The source is a man in his forties or fifties with COVID-19, enrolled during active disease. This rearrangement joins TRBV6-1 to TRBJ2-7, with 7 positions matching TRBD2. Input material: peripheral blood. CDR3 DNA sequence: TGTGCCAGCAGTGAAGCTCAGGTGGGGCTAGCGGACACCTACGAGCAGTACTTC. Translated, it gives CASSEAQVGLADTYEQYF.